This T cell receptor beta chain derives from a study of control samples from healthy donors and cancer patients. This clone was seen only once. Assay used: immunoSEQ multiplex PCR; TCRdb lists only in-frame clones, some missing. Among around 53,000 clones listed, 80% to 90% were seen once. V lost 1 base and J lost 4; bases outside the gene matches: 6. Germline values: CDR1 SGHTA, CDR2 FQGNSA. The CDR3 length is 15 residues. The TCR was taken from a woman in her forties or fifties with lung cancer. The chain uses TRBV7-2 and TRBJ2-7, with 8 positions matching TRBD1. The specimen sequenced was PBMCs. CDR3 protein: CASSLVGTGSYEQYF. Here the CDR3 DNA reads TGTGCCAGCAGCTTAGTAGGGACAGGATCGTACGAGCAGTACTTC.